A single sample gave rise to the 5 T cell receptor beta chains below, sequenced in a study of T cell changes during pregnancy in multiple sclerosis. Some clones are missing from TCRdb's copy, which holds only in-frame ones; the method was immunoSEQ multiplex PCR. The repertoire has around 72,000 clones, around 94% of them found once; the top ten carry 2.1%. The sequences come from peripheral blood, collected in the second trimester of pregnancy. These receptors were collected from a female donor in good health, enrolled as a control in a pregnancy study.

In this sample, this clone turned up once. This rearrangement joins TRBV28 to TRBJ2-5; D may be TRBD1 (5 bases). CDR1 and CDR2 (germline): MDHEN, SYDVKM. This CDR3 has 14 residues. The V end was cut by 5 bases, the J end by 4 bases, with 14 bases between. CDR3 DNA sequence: TGTGCCAGCAGTAAGGATCAGGGTCGAGAGACCCAGTACTTC. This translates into CASSKDQGRETQYF.

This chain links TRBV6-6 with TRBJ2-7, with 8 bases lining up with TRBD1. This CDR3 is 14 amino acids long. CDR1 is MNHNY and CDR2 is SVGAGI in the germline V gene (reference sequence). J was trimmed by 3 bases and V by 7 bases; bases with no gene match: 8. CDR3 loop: CASIAGTGLYEQYF. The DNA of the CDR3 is TGTGCCAGCATTGCCGGGACAGGCCTCTACGAGCAGTACTTC.

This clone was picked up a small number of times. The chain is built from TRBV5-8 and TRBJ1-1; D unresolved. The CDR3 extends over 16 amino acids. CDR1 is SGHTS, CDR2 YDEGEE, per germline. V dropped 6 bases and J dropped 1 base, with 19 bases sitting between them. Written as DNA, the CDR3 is TGTGCCAGCACCGGCGGCTCCACCCCGAGGAACACTGAAGCTTTCTTT. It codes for CASTGGSTPRNTEAFF. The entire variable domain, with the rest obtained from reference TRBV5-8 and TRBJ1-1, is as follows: EAGVTQSPTHLIKTRGQQATLRCSPISGHTSVYWYQQALGLGLQFLLWYDEGEERNRGNFPPRFSGRQFPNYSSELNVNALELEDSALYLCASTGGSTPRNTEAFFGQGTRLTVV.

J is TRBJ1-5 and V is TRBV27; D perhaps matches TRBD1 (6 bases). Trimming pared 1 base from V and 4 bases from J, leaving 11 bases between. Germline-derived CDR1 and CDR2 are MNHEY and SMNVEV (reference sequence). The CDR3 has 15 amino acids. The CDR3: CASSLYPQGNQPQHF. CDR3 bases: TGTGCCAGCAGTTTATACCCCCAGGGGAATCAGCCCCAGCATTTT.

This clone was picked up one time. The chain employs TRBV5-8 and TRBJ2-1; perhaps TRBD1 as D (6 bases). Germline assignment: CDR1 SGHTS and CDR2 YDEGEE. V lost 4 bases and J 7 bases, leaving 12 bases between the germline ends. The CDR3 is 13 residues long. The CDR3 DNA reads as TGTGCCAGCAGCCGTACAGGGTTTAATGAGCAGTTCTTC. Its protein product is CASSRTGFNEQFF.